This T cell receptor (beta chain) is drawn from a study of blood T cell repertoires in COVID-19. Authors' methods: Amplifying reference gene primers gave estimates of nucleated cell counts. Profiled with immunoSEQ multiplex PCR; TCRdb holds only in-frame clones, not every one. The D gene and trimming were derived from the DNA, and the V and J assignments and clone size from that table. This table holds 390,000 or so clones, about 83% found once. This CDR3 is built from 14 residues. Germline V lookup: CDR1 MGHDK, CDR2 SYGVNS. With V trimmed by 1 base and J by 5 bases, 4 bases remained unmatched. Ages ranged from about 18 to 89 years, with residence in approximately 25 US areas. Recovered participants had two consecutive negative NP/OP PCR tests, healthcare professional clearance, or symptom resolution.

This receptor was taken from a woman between 45 and 60 years old who had recovered from COVID-19. The sample taken for sequencing was PBMCs or T cells enriched from blood (not recorded which). The chain employs TRBV25-1 and TRBJ2-5; 7 bases map to TRBD2. The CDR3 reads CASSEWEGPETQYF. CDR3 bases: TGTGCCAGCAGTGAATGGGAGGGCCCGGAGACCCAGTACTTC.